These 30 T cell receptor beta chains were sequenced from one sample in a study of blood T cell repertoires in COVID-19 (dated by TCRdb to 2020 to 2021). The library was obtained by the immunoSEQ multiplex PCR assay. In its TCRdb copy, this immuneACCESS table keeps in-frame sequences only and misses some clones. Where compared with another copy, unresolved V genes explain less than half of these, and the others have no known cause. The sample profile shows 30,000 or so clones; 90% of them were found once. Approximately 1% of the sample lies in the top ten. Sequencing was performed on peripheral blood. These receptor sequences come from a man aged 70 or older with active or convalescent COVID-19.

On this clone: The same CDR3 also results from other DNA sequences found in this sample. V gene TRBV5-1 combines with J gene TRBJ2-1; 7 nucleotides align to TRBD2. The CDR3 totals 15 residues. V shed 0 bases, J shed 3 bases, and the junction held 3 bases outside the gene matches. The germline CDR1 and CDR2 sequences are SGHRS and YFSETQ. The CDR3 spells CASSLGAGVYNEQFF. CDR3 in DNA: TGCGCCAGCAGCTTGGGGGCGGGGGTCTACAATGAGCAGTTCTTC.

This clone appeared a single time. The rearrangement links TRBV2 to TRBJ1-4; D not resolved. The germline CDR1 and CDR2 sequences are SNHLY and FYNNEI. The CDR3 runs 15 residues. Trimming pared 5 bases from V and 3 bases from J, leaving 13 bases between. CDR3 DNA sequence: TGTGCCAGCAGTCGCTCAGGTGTGGCTAATGAAAAACTGTTTTTT. Translating it yields CASSRSGVANEKLFF. Looking up the rest from reference TRBV2 and TRBJ1-4 gives the full variable domain: EPEVTQTPSHQVTQMGQEVILRCVPISNHLYFYWYRQILGQKVEFLVSFYNNEISEKSEIFDDQFSVERPDGSNFTLKIRSTKLEDSAMYFCASSRSGVANEKLFFGSGTQLSVL.

The chain is built from TRBV10-1 and TRBJ1-3, with D unclear. Germline assignment: CDR1 WNHNN and CDR2 SYGVQD (reference sequence). Trimming removed 8 bases at V and 6 bases at J, with 17 bases between. The CDR3 runs 14 residues. Here the CDR3 reads CASPSPEGENTIYF. The CDR3 DNA reads as TGCGCCAGCCCCAGTCCCGAGGGCGAAAACACCATATATTTT.

This chain uses TRBV12-3 or TRBV12-4 with TRBJ1-4; D might be TRBD1 (6 bases). The CDR3 contains 13 residues. The V end was cut by 6 bases, the J end by 11 bases, with 16 bases between. The CDR3 loop is CASRAETGSKLFF. CDR3 in DNA: TGTGCCAGCAGGGCTGAAACAGGGAGCAAACTGTTTTTT.

This chain joins TRBV7-9 and TRBJ1-2; perhaps TRBD1 as D (6 bases). This CDR3 comprises 13 residues. CDR1 is SEHNR and CDR2 is FQNEAQ in the germline V gene (reference sequence). V lost 7 bases, J lost 5 bases, and 14 bases lay in between. CDR3 amino acids: CASTRQGPYGYTF. In nucleotides, the CDR3 is TGTGCCAGCACTAGGCAGGGGCCTTATGGCTACACCTTC.

This clone was detected a few times. This chain connects TRBV29-1 to TRBJ1-2, with a tentative D call TRBD1 (5 bases). The CDR3 loop spans 13 amino acids. Deletions cut 0 bases from V and 4 bases from J, with 9 bases between. Germline-derived CDR1 and CDR2 are SQVTM and ANQGSEA. The CDR3 loop is CSVEEHRIYGYTF. DNA for the CDR3: TGCAGCGTTGAAGAGCACAGGATCTATGGCTACACCTTC.

The CDR3 sequence: CASSFGQNYGYTF. In DNA, the CDR3 is TGCGCCAGCAGCTTTGGGCAGAACTATGGCTACACCTTC. The V and J genes are TRBV5-1 and TRBJ1-2; no clear D. V was cut by 2 bases and J by 2 bases, with 7 bases left in between. Per the germline V gene, CDR1 is SGHRS and CDR2 is YFSETQ. The CDR3 contains 13 residues.

The rearrangement uses TRBV5-1 and TRBJ2-1; the match to TRBD2 covers 12 bases. This CDR3 region has 14 residues. The J segment lost 10 bases and the V segment lost 4 bases, leaving 6 bases of the junction unmatched. Germline lookup yields CDR1 SGHRS and CDR2 YFSETQ. In DNA, the CDR3 is TGCGCCAGCAGCCTCGGACTAGCGGGGTGGGAGCAGTTCTTC. This translates into CASSLGLAGWEQFF. Supplemented by reference TRBV5-1 and TRBJ2-1, the full variable domain reads KAGVTQTPRYLIKTRGQQVTLSCSPISGHRSVSWYQQTPGQGLQFLFEYFSETQRNKGNFPGRFSGRQFSNSRSEMNVSTLELGDSALYLCASSLGLAGWEQFFGPGTRLTVL.

V and J are TRBV5-1 and TRBJ1-2, with 7 nucleotides matching TRBD1. The V and J ends lost 0 bases and 7 bases, in that order; junction bases with no gene match: 3. The CDR3 is 13 residues long. The germline CDR1 and CDR2 sequences are SGHRS and YFSETQ. CDR3 DNA: TGCGCCAGCAGCTTGGAACAGGGGCTTGGCTACACCTTC. Translation gives CASSLEQGLGYTF. Looking up the rest from reference TRBV5-1 and TRBJ1-2 gives the full variable domain: KAGVTQTPRYLIKTRGQQVTLSCSPISGHRSVSWYQQTPGQGLQFLFEYFSETQRNKGNFPGRFSGRQFSNSRSEMNVSTLELGDSALYLCASSLEQGLGYTFGSGTRLTVV.

J is TRBJ2-7 and V is TRBV18; the match to TRBD2 covers 11 bases. This CDR3 is 15 amino acids long. Germline V CDR1 and CDR2: KGHSH, LQKENI. V lost 4 bases to trimming and J lost 2 bases; unmatched junction nucleotides: 4. The CDR3 DNA follows: TGTGCCAGCTCACAGACTAGCGGGACCACCTACGAGCAGTACTTC. Its protein is CASSQTSGTTYEQYF.

J is TRBJ2-7 and V is TRBV27, with TRBD2 matching over 7 bases. The CDR3 length is 14 residues. V lost 5 bases and J lost 7; bases outside the gene matches: 11. Germline CDR1 and CDR2: MNHEY and SMNVEV (reference sequence). CDR3 in DNA: TGTGCCAGCAGTCCCACCCCGGGGCGGGGGGAGCAGTACTTC. Encoded protein: CASSPTPGRGEQYF.

The rearrangement uses TRBV29-1 and TRBJ1-5; 9 bases map to TRBD1. Trimming at V came to 7 bases and at J to 2 bases, leaving 6 bases not matched to a gene. This CDR3 contains 14 residues. Germline V gene lookup returns CDR1 SQVTM and CDR2 ANQGSEA. This chain's CDR3 is CSATGGGGNQPQHF. CDR3 sequence (DNA): TGCAGCGCTACAGGGGGCGGAGGCAATCAGCCCCAGCATTTT. Variable domain in full (rest from reference TRBV29-1 and TRBJ1-5): SAVISQKPSRDICQRGTSLTIQCQVDSQVTMMFWYRQQPGQSLTLIATANQGSEATYESGFVIDKFPISRPNLTFSTLTVSNMSPEDSSIYLCSATGGGGNQPQHFGDGTRLSIL.

The rearrangement uses TRBV28 and TRBJ1-2; a possible D gene is TRBD1 (5 bases). The V end was cut by 2 bases, the J end by 2 bases, with 9 bases between. CDR1 and CDR2 from the germline V gene are MDHEN and SYDVKM. The CDR3 has 14 amino acids. The CDR3 is CASSLRGRNYGYTF. The CDR3 DNA reads as TGTGCCAGCAGTTTAAGGGGCCGCAACTATGGCTACACCTTC.

This clone was seen just once. This chain links TRBV5-1 with TRBJ1-3; D is unresolved. The CDR3 is made up of 18 amino acids. V lost 0 bases, J lost 0 bases, and 16 bases lay in between. Germline values: CDR1 SGHRS, CDR2 YFSETQ. In DNA form, the CDR3 reads TGCGCCAGCAGCTTGGAGGGAGGCGGAAGCCCCTCTGGAAACACCATATATTTT. Its protein product is CASSLEGGGSPSGNTIYF.

CDR3 nucleotides: TGTGCCAGCAGCTACGGGACAGGGGTGAGGGAGCAGTACTTC. Amino acids: CASSYGTGVREQYF. The V call is TRBV5-4, the J call TRBJ2-7; 10 nucleotides align to TRBD1. Germline values: CDR1 SGHNT, CDR2 YYREEE (reference sequence). The V and J ends lost 3 bases and 7 bases, in that order; junction bases with no gene match: 7. The CDR3 is made up of 14 amino acids.

The genes are TRBV18 and TRBJ1-5; D might be TRBD1 (6 bases). The germline V gene encodes CDR1 KGHSH and CDR2 LQKENI. Trimming took off 3 bases at V and 3 bases at J, with 9 bases between the two ends. The CDR3 is 14 residues long. The CDR3 DNA follows: TGTGCCAGCTCACCCGACAGGTTCAATCAGCCCCAGCATTTT. This sequence encodes CASSPDRFNQPQHF.

The V gene is TRBV5-1, the J gene TRBJ1-1, with unresolved D. Trimming took off 1 base at V and 1 base at J, with 5 bases between the two ends. Germline V CDR1 and CDR2: SGHRS, YFSETQ. The CDR3 consists of 13 residues. The CDR3 DNA is TGCGCCAGCAGCTTGTCCAGGAACACTGAAGCTTTCTTT. Amino acids: CASSLSRNTEAFF.

The chain recombines TRBV5-8 with TRBJ1-6; maybe TRBD1 (6 bases). Germline V gene sequence: CDR1 SGHTS, CDR2 YDEGEE. V was cut by 6 bases and J by 5 bases, with 15 bases left in between. The CDR3 spans 15 residues. The CDR3 DNA sequence: TGTGCCAGCACTGTGACAGGACGTCATAATTCACCCCTCCACTTT. The encoded protein is CASTVTGRHNSPLHF. The full variable domain, with the rest looked up from reference TRBV5-8 and TRBJ1-6, is EAGVTQSPTHLIKTRGQQATLRCSPISGHTSVYWYQQALGLGLQFLLWYDEGEERNRGNFPPRFSGRQFPNYSSELNVNALELEDSALYLCASTVTGRHNSPLHFGNGTRLTVT.

The genes are TRBV6-5 and TRBJ1-2; a possible D gene is TRBD1 (6 bases). Looked up from germline, CDR1 is MNHEY and CDR2 is SVGAGI. The CDR3 runs 14 residues. Trimming left V 7 bases short and J 5 bases short, with 17 bases between. CDR3 coding DNA: TGTGCCAGCACTTCCAACAGGGTTGGGTATGGCTACACCTTC. Its translation is CASTSNRVGYGYTF.

The chain uses TRBV6-5 and TRBJ2-3, with 9 bases aligning to TRBD2. V shed 2 bases, J shed 7 bases, and the junction held 7 bases outside the gene matches. CDR1 MNHEY and CDR2 SVGAGI come from the germline V gene. This CDR3 is built from 15 residues. CDR3 in DNA: TGTGCCAGCAGTTACGGGCGGGAGGGCCCCCATACGCAGTATTTT. Amino acid sequence: CASSYGREGPHTQYF.

This clone was recorded a few times. The CDR3 reads CASSSQGVPNTGELFF. CDR3 in DNA: TGTGCCAGCAGCTCTCAGGGGGTCCCGAACACCGGGGAGCTGTTTTTT. The V call is TRBV7-8, the J call TRBJ2-2, with TRBD1 matching 7 bases. The J segment lost 0 bases and the V segment lost 4 bases, leaving 5 bases of the junction unmatched. This CDR3 region has 16 residues. Looked up from germline, CDR1 is SGHVS and CDR2 is FQNEAQ.

This clone was observed a single time. This chain uses TRBV6-5 with TRBJ1-1; 9 positions agree with TRBD1. Germline values: CDR1 MNHEY, CDR2 SVGAGI. V lost 5 bases, J lost 3 bases, and 1 base stayed unmatched. CDR3 size: 13 residues. CDR3 nucleotide sequence: TGTGCCAGCAGTAGACAGGGGGACACTGAAGCTTTCTTT. Protein sequence: CASSRQGDTEAFF.

The rearrangement links TRBV20-1 to TRBJ2-7, with D perhaps TRBD1 (6 bases). In germline, CDR1 is DFQATT, CDR2 SNEGSKA (reference sequence). CDR3 length: 11 residues. Trimming took 6 bases from V and 10 from J, leaving 16 bases between them. CDR3 in amino acids: CSATGTTRQYF. The CDR3 nucleotides read TGCAGTGCAACCGGGACAACCCGACAGTACTTC.

The chain couples TRBV7-9 to TRBJ2-3; 8 bases are a match to TRBD1. The CDR3 extends over 16 amino acids. J lost 1 base, V lost 4 bases, and 7 bases had no gene match. Germline values: CDR1 SEHNR, CDR2 FQNEAQ (reference sequence). This CDR3 is CASSSTGAFGTDTQYF. In DNA form, the CDR3 reads TGTGCCAGCAGCTCGACAGGGGCCTTCGGCACAGATACGCAGTATTTT.

This clone was observed a single time. The chain employs TRBV7-8 and TRBJ2-7, with D tentatively TRBD1 (5 bases). The ends were cut back, 1 base at V and 7 bases at J, with 14 bases in the middle. CDR1 is SGHVS, CDR2 FQNEAQ, per germline. The CDR3 length is 14 residues. The CDR3, as DNA: TGTGCCAGCAGCTTAGGACGCCAGGGAAAAGAGCAGTACTTC. Its translation: CASSLGRQGKEQYF.

The chain links TRBV19 to TRBJ1-5, with D uncertain. The CDR3 consists of 13 residues. CDR1 is LNHDA and CDR2 is SQIVND in the germline V gene (reference sequence). The ends were cut back, 7 bases at V and 1 base at J, with 8 bases in the middle. CDR3 sequence reads: CASTIGSNQPQHF. In nucleotides, the CDR3 is TGTGCCAGTACCATCGGGAGCAATCAGCCCCAGCATTTT.

The CDR3 DNA follows: TGTGCCAGTAGACACCCCGGGGGGCCCTACAATGAGCAGTTCTTC. It codes for CASRHPGGPYNEQFF. The V call is TRBV19, the J call TRBJ2-1, with D tentatively TRBD2 (7 bases). The CDR3 extends over 15 amino acids. V was cut by 6 bases and J by 2 bases, with 14 bases left in between. The germline V gene has CDR1 LNHDA and CDR2 SQIVND (reference sequence).

This clone occurred a few times. The rearrangement links TRBV4-1 to TRBJ1-1; D ambiguous. The V gene's germline CDR1 is MGHRA and CDR2 YSYEKL. The CDR3 loop spans 14 amino acids. V was pared by 4 bases and J by 2 bases, with 11 bases between. The CDR3 reads CASSPGLINTEAFF. In DNA, the CDR3 is TGCGCCAGCAGCCCCGGTTTAATAAACACTGAAGCTTTCTTT.

The gene calls are TRBV9 and TRBJ2-3, with 10 bases that match TRBD2. Germline CDR1 and CDR2: SGDLS and YYNGEE. V dropped 4 bases and J dropped 0; count of bases not matched to a gene: 8. The CDR3 sequence is 17 residues long. The CDR3 protein is CASSMASGGPSTDTQYF. CDR3 nucleotides: TGTGCCAGCAGCATGGCTAGCGGGGGCCCTAGCACAGATACGCAGTATTTT.

The V and J genes are TRBV12-3 or TRBV12-4 and TRBJ1-1; D remains ambiguous. CDR3 length equals 13 residues. V shed 6 bases and J shed 2 bases, with 10 bases lying between them. The CDR3 sequence: CASSRNINTEAFF. For the CDR3, the DNA is TGTGCCAGCAGCAGAAACATTAACACTGAAGCTTTCTTT.